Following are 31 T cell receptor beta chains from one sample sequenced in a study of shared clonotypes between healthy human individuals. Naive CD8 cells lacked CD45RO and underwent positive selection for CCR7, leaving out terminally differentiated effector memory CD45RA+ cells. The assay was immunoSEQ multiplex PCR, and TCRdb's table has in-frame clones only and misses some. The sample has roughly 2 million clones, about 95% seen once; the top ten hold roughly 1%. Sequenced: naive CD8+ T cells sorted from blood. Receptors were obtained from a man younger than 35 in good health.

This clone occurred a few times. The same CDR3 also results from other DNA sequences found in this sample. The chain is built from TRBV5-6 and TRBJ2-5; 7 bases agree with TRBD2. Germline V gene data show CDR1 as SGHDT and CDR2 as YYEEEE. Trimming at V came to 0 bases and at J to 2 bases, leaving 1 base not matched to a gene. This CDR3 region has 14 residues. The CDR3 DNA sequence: TGTGCCAGCAGCTTGGCCGGGGGGCAAGAGACCCAGTACTTC. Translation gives CASSLAGGQETQYF.

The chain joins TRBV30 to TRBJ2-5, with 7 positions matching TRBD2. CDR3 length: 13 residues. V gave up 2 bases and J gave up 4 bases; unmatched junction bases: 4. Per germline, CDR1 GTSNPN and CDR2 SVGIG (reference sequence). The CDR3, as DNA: TGTGCCTGGAGTCTGGCTAGCGGAGAGACCCAGTACTTC. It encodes CAWSLASGETQYF.

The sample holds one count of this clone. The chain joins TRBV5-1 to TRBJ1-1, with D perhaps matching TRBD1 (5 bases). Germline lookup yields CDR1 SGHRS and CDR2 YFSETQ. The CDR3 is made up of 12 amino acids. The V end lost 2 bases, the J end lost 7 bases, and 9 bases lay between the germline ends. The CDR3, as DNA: TGCGCCAGCAGCTTTGCGGGGGGTGAAGCTTTCTTT. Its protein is CASSFAGGEAFF.

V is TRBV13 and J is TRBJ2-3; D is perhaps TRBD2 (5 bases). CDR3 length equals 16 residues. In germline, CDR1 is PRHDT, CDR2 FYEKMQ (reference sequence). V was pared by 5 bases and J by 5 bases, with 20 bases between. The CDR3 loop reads CASSLEESGLRDTQYF. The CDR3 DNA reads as TGTGCCAGCAGCCTAGAAGAGAGCGGCCTGCGAGATACGCAGTATTTT.

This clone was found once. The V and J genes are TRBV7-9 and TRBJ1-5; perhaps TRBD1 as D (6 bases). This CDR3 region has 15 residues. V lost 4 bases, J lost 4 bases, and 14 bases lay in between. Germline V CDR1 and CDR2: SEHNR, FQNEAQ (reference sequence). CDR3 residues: CASSSLEGGNQPQHF. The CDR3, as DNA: TGTGCCAGCAGCTCGCTGGAGGGGGGGAATCAGCCCCAGCATTTT.

DNA for the CDR3: TGTGCCAGCGGCACGGGCTTCGGGGAGGGAGATACGCAGTATTTT. Translation: CASGTGFGEGDTQYF. The genes are TRBV28 and TRBJ2-3; 7 nucleotides align to TRBD2. J was trimmed by 5 bases and V by 8 bases; bases with no gene match: 13. There are 15 residues in the CDR3. Germline V lookup: CDR1 MDHEN, CDR2 SYDVKM.

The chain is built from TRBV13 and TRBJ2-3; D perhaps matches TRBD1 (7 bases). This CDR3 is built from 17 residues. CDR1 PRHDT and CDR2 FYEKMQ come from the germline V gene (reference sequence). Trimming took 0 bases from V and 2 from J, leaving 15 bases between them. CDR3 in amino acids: CASSLGQGGGHTDTQYF. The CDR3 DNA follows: TGTGCCAGCAGCTTAGGCCAGGGGGGAGGACACACAGATACGCAGTATTTT.

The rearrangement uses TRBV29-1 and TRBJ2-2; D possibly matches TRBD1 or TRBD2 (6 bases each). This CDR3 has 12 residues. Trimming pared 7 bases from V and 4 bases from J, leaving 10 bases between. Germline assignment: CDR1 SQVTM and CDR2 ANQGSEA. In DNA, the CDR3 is TGCAGCGCCGAGGGGGGCACCGGGGAGCTGTTTTTT. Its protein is CSAEGGTGELFF.

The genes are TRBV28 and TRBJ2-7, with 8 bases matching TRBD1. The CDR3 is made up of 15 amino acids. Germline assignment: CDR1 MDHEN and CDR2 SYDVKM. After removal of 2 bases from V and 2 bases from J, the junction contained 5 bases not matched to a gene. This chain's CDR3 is CASSLAGTGTYEQYF. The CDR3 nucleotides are TGTGCCAGCAGTTTAGCCGGGACAGGCACCTACGAGCAGTACTTC.

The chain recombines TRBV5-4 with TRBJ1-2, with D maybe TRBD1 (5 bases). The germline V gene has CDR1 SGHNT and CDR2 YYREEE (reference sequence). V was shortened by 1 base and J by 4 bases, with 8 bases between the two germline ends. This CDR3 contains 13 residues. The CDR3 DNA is TGTGCCAGCAGCTTGCGGGACGGCTATGGCTACACCTTC. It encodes CASSLRDGYGYTF.

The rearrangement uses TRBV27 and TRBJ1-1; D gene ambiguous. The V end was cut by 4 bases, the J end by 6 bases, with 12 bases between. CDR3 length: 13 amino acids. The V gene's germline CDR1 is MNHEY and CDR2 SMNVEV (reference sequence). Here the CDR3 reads CASSYRGSSEAFF. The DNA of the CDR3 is TGTGCCAGCAGTTATCGGGGTAGCTCTGAAGCTTTCTTT.

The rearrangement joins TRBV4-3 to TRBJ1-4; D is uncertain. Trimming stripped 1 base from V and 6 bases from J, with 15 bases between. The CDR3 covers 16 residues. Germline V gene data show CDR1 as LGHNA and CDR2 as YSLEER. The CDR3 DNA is TGCGCCAGCAGCCAAGTCGGAAGCGGGCTCTATGAAAAACTGTTTTTT. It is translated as CASSQVGSGLYEKLFF.

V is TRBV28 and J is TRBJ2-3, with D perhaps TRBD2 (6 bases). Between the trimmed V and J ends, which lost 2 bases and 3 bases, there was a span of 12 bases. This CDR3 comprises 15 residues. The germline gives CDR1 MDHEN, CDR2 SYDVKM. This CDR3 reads CASSLPGLETDTQYF. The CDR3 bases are TGTGCCAGCAGTTTACCGGGACTCGAGACAGATACGCAGTATTTT.

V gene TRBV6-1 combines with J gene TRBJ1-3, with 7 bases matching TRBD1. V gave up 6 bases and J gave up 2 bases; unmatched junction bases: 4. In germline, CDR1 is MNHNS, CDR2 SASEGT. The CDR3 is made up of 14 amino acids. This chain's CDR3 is CASRETGTGNTIYF. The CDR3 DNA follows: TGTGCCAGCAGAGAGACAGGGACTGGAAACACCATATATTTT.

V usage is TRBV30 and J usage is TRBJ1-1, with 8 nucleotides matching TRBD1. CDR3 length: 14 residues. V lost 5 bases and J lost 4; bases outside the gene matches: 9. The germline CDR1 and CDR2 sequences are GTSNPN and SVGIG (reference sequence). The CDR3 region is CAWEAGGFSTEAFF. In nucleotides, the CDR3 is TGTGCCTGGGAGGCAGGGGGCTTCAGCACTGAAGCTTTCTTT.

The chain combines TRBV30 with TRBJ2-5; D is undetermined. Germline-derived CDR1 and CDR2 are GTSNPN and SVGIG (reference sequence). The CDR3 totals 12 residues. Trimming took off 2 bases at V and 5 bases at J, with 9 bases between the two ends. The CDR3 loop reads CAWSWVSETQYF. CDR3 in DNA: TGTGCCTGGAGTTGGGTGTCGGAGACCCAGTACTTC. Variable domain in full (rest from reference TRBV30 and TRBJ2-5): SQTIHQWPATLVQPVGSPLSLECTVEGTSNPNLYWYRQAAGRGLQLLFYSVGIGQISSEVPQNLSASRPQDRQFILSSKKLLLSDSGFYLCAWSWVSETQYFGPGTRLLVL.

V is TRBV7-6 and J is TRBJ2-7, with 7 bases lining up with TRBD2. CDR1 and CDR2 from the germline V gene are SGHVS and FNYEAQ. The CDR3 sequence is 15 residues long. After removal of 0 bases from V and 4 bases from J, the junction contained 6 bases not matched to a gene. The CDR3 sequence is CASSLAAGVGYEQYF. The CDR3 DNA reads TGTGCCAGCAGCTTAGCTGCGGGAGTAGGGTACGAGCAGTACTTC. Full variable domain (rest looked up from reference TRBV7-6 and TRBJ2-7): GAGVSQSPRYKVTKRGQDVALRCDPISGHVSLYWYRQALGQGPEFLTYFNYEAQQDKSGLPNDRFSAERPEGSISTLTIQRTEQRDSAMYRCASSLAAGVGYEQYFGPGTRLTVT.

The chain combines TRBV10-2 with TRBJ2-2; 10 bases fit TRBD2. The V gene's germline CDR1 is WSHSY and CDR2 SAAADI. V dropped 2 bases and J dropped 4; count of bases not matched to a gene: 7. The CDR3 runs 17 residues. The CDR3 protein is CASSEGTSVPVTGELFF. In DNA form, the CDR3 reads TGCGCCAGCAGTGAGGGGACTAGCGTTCCTGTCACCGGGGAGCTGTTTTTT.

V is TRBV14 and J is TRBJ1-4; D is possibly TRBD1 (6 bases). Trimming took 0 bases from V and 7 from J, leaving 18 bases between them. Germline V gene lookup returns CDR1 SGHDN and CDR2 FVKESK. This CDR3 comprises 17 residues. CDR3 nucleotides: TGTGCCAGCAGCCAAGATTTGGCAGGACAGAGGGCTGAAAAACTGTTTTTT. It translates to CASSQDLAGQRAEKLFF.

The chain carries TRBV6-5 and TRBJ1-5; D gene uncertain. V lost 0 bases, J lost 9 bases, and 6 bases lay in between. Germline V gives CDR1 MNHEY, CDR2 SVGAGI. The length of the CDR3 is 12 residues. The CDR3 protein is CASSYSGGPQHF. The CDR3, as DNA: TGTGCCAGCAGTTACTCGGGCGGGCCCCAGCATTTT.

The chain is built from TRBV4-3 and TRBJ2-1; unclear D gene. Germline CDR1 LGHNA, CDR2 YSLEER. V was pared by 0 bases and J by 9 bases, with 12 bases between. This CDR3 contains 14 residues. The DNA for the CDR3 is TGCGCCAGCAGCCAAGATAGCAGTCGGAGTGAGCAGTTCTTC. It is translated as CASSQDSSRSEQFF.

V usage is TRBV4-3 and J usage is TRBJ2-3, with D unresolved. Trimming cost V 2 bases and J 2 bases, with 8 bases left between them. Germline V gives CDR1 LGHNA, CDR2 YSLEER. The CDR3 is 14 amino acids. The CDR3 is CASSQSGATDTQYF. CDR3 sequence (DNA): TGCGCCAGCAGCCAAAGTGGAGCCACAGATACGCAGTATTTT.

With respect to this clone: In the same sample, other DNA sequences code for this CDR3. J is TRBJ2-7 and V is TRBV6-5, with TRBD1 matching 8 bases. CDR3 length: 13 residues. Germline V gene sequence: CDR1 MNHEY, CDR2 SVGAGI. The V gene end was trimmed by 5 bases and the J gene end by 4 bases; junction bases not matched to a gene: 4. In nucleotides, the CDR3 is TGTGCCAGCAGTCCCCGGACAGGGTACGAGCAGTACTTC. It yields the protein CASSPRTGYEQYF.

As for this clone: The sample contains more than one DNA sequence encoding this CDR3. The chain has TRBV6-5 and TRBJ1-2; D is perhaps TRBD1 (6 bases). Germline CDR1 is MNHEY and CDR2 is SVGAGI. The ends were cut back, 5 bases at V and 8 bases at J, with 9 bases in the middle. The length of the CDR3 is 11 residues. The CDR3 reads CASSQGWGYTF. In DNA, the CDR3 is TGTGCCAGCAGTCAGGGGTGGGGCTACACCTTC.

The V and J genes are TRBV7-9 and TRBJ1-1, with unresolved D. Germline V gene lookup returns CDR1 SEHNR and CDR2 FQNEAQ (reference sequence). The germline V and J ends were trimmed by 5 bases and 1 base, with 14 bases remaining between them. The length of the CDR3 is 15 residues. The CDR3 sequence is CASSPGEGKNTEAFF. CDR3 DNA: TGTGCCAGCAGCCCAGGTGAGGGAAAGAACACTGAAGCTTTCTTT.

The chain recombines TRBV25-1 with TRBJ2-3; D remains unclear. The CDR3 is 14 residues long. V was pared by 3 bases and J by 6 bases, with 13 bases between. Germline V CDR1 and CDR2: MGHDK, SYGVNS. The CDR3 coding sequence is TGTGCCAGCAGTGAGGCTATGGGGTCCGATACGCAGTATTTT. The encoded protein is CASSEAMGSDTQYF.

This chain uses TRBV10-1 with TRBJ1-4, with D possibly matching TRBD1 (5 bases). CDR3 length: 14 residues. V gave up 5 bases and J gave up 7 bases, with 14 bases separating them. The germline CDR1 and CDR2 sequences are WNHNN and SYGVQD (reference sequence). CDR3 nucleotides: TGCGCCAGCAGTTCGACAGAGAACGGTGAAAAACTGTTTTTT. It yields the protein CASSSTENGEKLFF.

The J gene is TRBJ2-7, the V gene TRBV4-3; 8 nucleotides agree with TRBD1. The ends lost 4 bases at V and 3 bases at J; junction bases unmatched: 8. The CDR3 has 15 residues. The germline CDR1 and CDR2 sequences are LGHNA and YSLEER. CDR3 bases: TGCGCCAGCAGCCTTGGACAGGGTGGGGTCTACGAGCAGTACTTC. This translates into CASSLGQGGVYEQYF.

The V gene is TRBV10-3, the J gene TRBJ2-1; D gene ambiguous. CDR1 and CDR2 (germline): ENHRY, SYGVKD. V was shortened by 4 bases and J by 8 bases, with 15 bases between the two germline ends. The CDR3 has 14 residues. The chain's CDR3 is CAISAVVRADEQFF. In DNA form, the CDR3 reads TGTGCCATCAGTGCCGTAGTCCGGGCCGATGAGCAGTTCTTC.

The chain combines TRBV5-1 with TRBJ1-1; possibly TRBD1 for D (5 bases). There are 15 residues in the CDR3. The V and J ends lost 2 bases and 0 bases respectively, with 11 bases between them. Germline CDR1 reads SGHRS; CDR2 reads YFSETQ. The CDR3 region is CASSFTGTVNTEAFF. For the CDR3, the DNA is TGCGCCAGCAGCTTCACCGGGACGGTGAACACTGAAGCTTTCTTT.

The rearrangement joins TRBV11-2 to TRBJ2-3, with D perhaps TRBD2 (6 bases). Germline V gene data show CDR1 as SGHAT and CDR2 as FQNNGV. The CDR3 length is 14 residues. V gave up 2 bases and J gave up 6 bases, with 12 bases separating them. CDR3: CASSLYTGDDTQYF. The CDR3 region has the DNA TGTGCCAGCAGCTTATATACGGGGGATGATACGCAGTATTTT.